This T cell receptor (beta chain) was captured by sequencing in a study of T cell responses to AZD1222 COVID-19 vaccine. Repertoires were generated with immunoSEQ multiplex PCR, while TCRdb's copy carries only in-frame clones and drops some. Here the sample spans approximately 180,000 clones, roughly 91% being singletons. V dropped 6 bases and J dropped 10 bases, with 13 bases sitting between them. Germline CDR1 is MNHEY and CDR2 is SVGAGI. This CDR3 has 13 amino acids. J is TRBJ1-6 and V is TRBV6-5; D perhaps matches TRBD1 (6 bases). This material consisted of peripheral blood, taken 28 days after the second dose of the MenACWY control vaccine. The receptor was derived from an adult who received the MenACWY meningococcal vaccine as a control. Written as DNA, the CDR3 is TGTGCCAGCAGGAATCCCAGGGGCTCACCCCTCCACTTT. This translates into CASRNPRGSPLHF.